This T cell receptor beta chain originates from a study of OX40 agonist ivuxolimab in advanced cancers. CDR3 size: 16 residues. The trim removed 2 bases at V and 1 base at J, leaving 4 bases unmatched. CDR1 and CDR2 (germline): KGHSH, LQKENI. Assay used: immunoSEQ multiplex PCR; TCRdb lists only in-frame clones, some missing. Of 60,000 to 65,000 clones listed, 91% were seen once; the top ten hold roughly 0.45%. This material consisted of CD4+ or CD8+ T cells sorted from blood, taken in a trial of the OX40 agonist ivuxolimab. The chain couples TRBV18 to TRBJ2-2; 7 nucleotides line up with TRBD1. The clonotype originates from an adult with an advanced solid tumor such as melanoma, head and neck, liver or kidney cancer. The CDR3 coding sequence is TGTGCCAGCTCACCAGAGGGACAGCTGAACACCGGGGAGCTGTTTTTT. This encodes CASSPEGQLNTGELFF.